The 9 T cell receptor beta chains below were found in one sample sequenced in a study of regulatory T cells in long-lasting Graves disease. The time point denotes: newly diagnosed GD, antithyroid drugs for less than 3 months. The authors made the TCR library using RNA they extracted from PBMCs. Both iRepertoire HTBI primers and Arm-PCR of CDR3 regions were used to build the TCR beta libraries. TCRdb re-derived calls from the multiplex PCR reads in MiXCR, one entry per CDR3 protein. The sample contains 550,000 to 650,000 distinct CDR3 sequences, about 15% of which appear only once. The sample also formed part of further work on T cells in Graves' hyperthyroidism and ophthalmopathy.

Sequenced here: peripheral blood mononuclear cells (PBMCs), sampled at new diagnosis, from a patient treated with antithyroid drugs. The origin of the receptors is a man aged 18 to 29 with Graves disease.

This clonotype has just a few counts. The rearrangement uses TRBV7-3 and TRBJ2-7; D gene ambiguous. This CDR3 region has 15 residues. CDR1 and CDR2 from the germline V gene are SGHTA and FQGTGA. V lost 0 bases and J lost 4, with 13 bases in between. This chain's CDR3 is CASSLTYGRKYEQYF. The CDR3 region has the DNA TGTGCCAGCAGCTTAACGTATGGACGGAAGTACGAGCAGTACTTC.

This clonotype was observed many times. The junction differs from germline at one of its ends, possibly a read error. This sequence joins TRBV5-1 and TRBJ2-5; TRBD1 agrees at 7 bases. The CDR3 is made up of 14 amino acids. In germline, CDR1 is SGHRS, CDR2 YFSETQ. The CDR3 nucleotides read TGCGCCAGCAGCTTGGGAACCGGGACAGTTGTGTTGAACTTC. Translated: CASSLGTGTVVLNF. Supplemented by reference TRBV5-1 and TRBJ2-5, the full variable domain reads KAGVTQTPRYLIKTRGQQVTLSCSPISGHRSVSWYQQTPGQGLQFLFEYFSETQRNKGNFPGRFSGRQFSNSRSEMNVSTLELGDSALYLCASSLGTGTVVLNFGPGTRLLVL.

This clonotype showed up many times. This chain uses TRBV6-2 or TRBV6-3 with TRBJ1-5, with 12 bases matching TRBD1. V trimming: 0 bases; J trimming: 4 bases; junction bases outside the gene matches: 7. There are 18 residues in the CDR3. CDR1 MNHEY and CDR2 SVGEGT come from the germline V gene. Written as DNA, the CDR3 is TGTGCCAGCAGTTACTCGAGAGGGACAGGGGGCCGTAATCAGCCCCAGCATTTT. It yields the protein CASSYSRGTGGRNQPQHF.

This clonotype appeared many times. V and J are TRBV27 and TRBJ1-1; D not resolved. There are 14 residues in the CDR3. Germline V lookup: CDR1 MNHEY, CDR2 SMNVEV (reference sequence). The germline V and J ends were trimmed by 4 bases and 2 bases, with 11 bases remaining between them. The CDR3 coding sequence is TGTGCCAGCAGTTGGGCTTCGGGCAACACTGAAGCTTTCTTT. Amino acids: CASSWASGNTEAFF.

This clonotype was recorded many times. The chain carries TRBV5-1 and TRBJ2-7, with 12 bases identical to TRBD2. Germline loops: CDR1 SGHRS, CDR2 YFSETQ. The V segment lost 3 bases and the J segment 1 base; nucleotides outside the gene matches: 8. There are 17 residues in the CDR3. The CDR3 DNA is TGCGCCAGCAGCTCTAAACTGACTAGCGGGAGATCCTACGAGCAGTACTTC. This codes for CASSSKLTSGRSYEQYF.

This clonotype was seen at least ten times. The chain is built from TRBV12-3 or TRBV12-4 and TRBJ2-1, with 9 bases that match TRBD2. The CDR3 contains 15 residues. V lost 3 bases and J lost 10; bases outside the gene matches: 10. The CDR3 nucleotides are TGTGCCAGCAGTTTCCTCTCTAGCGGGATTGACGAGCAGTTCTTC. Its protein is CASSFLSSGIDEQFF.

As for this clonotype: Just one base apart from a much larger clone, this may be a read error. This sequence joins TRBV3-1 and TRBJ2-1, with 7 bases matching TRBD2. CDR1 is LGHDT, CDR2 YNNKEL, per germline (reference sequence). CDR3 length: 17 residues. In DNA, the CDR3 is TGTGCCAGCAGCCAAGGATATGGCGGGAGTACCTACAGTGAGCAGTTCTTC. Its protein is CASSQGYGGSTYSEQFF.

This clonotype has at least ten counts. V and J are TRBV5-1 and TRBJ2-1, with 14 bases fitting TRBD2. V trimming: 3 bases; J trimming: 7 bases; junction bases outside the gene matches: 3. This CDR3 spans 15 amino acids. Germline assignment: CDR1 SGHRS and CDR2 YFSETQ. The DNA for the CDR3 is TGCGCCAGCAGCTCGACTAGCGGGAGGGGGAATGAGCAGTTCTTC. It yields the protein CASSSTSGRGNEQFF.

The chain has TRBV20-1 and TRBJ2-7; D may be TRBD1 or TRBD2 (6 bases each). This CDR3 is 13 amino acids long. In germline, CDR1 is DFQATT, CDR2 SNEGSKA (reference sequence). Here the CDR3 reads CSQRGVDGYEQYF. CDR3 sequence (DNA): TGCAGCCAAAGGGGGGTCGACGGGTACGAGCAGTACTTC.